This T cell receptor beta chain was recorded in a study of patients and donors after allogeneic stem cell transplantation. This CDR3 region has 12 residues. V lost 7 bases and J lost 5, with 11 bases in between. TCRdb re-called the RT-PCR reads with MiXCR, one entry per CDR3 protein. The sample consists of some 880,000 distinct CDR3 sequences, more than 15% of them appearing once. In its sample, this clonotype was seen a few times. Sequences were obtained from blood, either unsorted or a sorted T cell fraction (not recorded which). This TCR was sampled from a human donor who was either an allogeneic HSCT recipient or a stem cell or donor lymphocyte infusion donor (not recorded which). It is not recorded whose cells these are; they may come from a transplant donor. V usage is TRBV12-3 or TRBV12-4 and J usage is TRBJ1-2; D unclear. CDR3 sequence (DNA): TGTGCCAGCAAGACCCCGGGGTATGGCTACACCTTC. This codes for CASKTPGYGYTF.